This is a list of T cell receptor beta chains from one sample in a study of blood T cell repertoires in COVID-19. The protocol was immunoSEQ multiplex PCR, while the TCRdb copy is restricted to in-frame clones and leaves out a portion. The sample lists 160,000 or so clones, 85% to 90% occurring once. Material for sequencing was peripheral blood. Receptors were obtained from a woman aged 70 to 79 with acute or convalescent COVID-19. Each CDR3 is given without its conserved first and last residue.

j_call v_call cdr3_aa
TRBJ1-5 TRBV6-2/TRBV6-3 ASSYGGTGTAGSNQPQH
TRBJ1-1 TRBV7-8 ASSWGQTNTEAF
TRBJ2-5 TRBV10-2 ATTRTGVETQY
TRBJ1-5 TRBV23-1 ASSQSRGTDNQPQH
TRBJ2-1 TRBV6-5 ASRKGAVNEQF
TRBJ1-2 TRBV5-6 ASSLDPTGLDYGYT
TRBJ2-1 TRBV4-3 ASSPSALAKSEQF
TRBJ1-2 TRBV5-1 ASSRDSTNYGYT
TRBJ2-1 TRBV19 ASSMGGSSYNEQF
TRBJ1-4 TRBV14 ASSHTQGSDEKLF
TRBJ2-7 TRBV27 ASWTGAHEQY
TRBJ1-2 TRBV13 ASSLSRWGRIGGYT
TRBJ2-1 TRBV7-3 ASSLGRREGRWDEQF
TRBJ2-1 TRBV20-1 SAFSNEQF
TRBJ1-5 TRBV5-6 ASSLFSQGGGTQH
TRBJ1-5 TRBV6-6 ASSYSGGFSNQPQH
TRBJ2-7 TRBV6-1 ASSAKTGTIHPYEQY
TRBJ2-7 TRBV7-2 ASSLYGQGRYEQY
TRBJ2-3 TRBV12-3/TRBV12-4 ASSPGGVDTQY
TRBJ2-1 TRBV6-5 ASRYPGQGYNEQF
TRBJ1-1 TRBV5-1 ASSLAQTNTEAF
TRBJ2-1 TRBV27 ASSFGVRDEQF
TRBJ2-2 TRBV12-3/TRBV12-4 ASRFQGGGELF
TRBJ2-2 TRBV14 ASSQRRGQGANTGELF
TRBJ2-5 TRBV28 ASSRVWGHGQETQY
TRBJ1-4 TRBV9 ASSLSGHTNEKLF
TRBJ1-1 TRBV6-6 ASKTTGNTEAF
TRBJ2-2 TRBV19 ASSIRDGELF
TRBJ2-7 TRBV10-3 AITRGTGVTYEQY
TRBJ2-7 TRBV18 ASSPRETGEQY
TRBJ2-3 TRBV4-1 ASSRRRVGTDTQY
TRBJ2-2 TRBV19 ASSTLAGSTGELF
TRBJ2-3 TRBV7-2 ASSLVVPTQY
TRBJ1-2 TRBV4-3 ASSPHHQDTNYGYT
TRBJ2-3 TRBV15 ATSRVREADTQY
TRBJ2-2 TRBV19 ASSSFGPAGGPVNPGELF
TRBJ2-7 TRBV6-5 ASSWRDPALGYEQY
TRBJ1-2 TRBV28 ASSSGQGPYGYT
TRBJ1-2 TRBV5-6 ASSWAGTGNYGYT
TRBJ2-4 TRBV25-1 ASSEYSGAKNIQY
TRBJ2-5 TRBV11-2 ASSIGGRNQETQY
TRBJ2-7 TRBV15 ATSTDRGSYEQY
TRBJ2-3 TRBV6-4 ASKRQASSTDTQY
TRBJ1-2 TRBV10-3 AISEGGGGYGYT
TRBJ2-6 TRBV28 ASREQGPGANVLT
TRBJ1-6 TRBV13 ASSLAYSPLH
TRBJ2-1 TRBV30 AWSVPGKYNEQF
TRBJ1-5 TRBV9 ASSVAGSNQPQH
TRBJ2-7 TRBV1 TSSRDGYGNYEQY
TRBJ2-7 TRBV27 ASSPQAGGPHEQY
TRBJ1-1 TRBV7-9 ASSLYPQEKAF
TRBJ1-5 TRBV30 AHREGQPQH
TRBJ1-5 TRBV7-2 ASSLAGSGGHTKH
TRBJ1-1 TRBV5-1 ASSITGNTEAF
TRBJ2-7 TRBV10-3 AISLAQGHEQY
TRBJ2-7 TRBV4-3 ASSQDRQSRGLY
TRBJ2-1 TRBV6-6 ASSTGLAGGRNEQF
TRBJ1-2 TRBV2 ASAGMVTGGYT
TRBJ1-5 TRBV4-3 ASSQESGVRQPQH